This is a list of T cell receptor beta chains from one sample in a study of OX40 agonist ivuxolimab in advanced cancers. Sequencing used immunoSEQ multiplex PCR; TCRdb keeps in-frame clones, though not all of them. The table lists approximately 61,000 clones, 91% of them singletons. Sequenced here: CD4+ or CD8+ T cells sorted from blood, sampled in a trial of the OX40 agonist ivuxolimab. The receptors here all came from an adult with an advanced solid tumor such as melanoma, head and neck, liver or kidney cancer. Each CDR3 is given with its conserved first and last residue. A D gene is named only where the DNA matches it firmly. Size tells how often a clone was seen (once, few, many) or the class of an expanded clone, and some rows leave it out.

>15|TRBV4-1|NA|TRBJ1-3|NA
TGCGCCAGCAGCCAAGATGGACAGTGGGGAAACACCATATATTTT
CASSQDGQWGNTIYF
>12|TRBV6-1|NA|TRBJ2-7|NA
TGTGCCAGCAGTGAACGGTGGGACGGTCAGTACTTC
CASSERWDGQYF
>14|TRBV10-3|NA|TRBJ2-3|NA
TGTGCCATCAGTGAGTCGAATCACCCAGATACGCAGTATTTT
CAISESNHPDTQYF
>14|TRBV28|NA|TRBJ1-2|NA
TGTGCCAGCAGTTCGGAGGGGCAGGACTATGGCTACACCTTC
CASSSEGQDYGYTF
>12|TRBV29-1|NA|TRBJ1-4|NA
TGCAGCGCGGGACACACTTATGAAAAACTGTTTTTT
CSAGHTYEKLFF
>17|TRBV28|TRBD1|TRBJ1-5|NA
TGTGCCAGCAACAAAGACAGGGGAAGTTCGAGCAATCAGCCCCAGCATTTT
CASNKDRGSSSNQPQHF
>16|TRBV7-2|TRBD2|TRBJ2-3|NA
TGTGCCAGCAGCACCGGGACTAGCGGGAGTACGGATACGCAGTATTTT
CASSTGTSGSTDTQYF
>12|TRBV7-3|NA|TRBJ1-1|few
TGTGCCAGCAGCCAAACCGGGGATGAAGCTTTCTTT
CASSQTGDEAFF
>14|TRBV18|NA|TRBJ2-7|NA
TGTGCCAGCTCACCACCGCTGGAAACCTACGAGCAGTACTTC
CASSPPLETYEQYF
>15|TRBV19|TRBD1|TRBJ2-7|NA
TGTGCCAGTAGTCCACGACAGGGAAGGATTGACGAGCAGTACTTC
CASSPRQGRIDEQYF
>13|TRBV2|TRBD1|TRBJ1-6|NA
TGTGCCAGCTCACAGGGGCGGAATTCACCCCTCCACTTT
CASSQGRNSPLHF
>14|TRBV6-1|NA|TRBJ1-1|once
TGTGCCAGCATTCGCGGAGAGTTATACACTGAAGCTTTCTTT
CASIRGELYTEAFF
>16|TRBV27|TRBD1|TRBJ2-2|few
TGTGCCAGCAGCTACTTACAGGGGCTGAACACCGGGGAGCTGTTTTTT
CASSYLQGLNTGELFF
>13|TRBV25-1|TRBD2|TRBJ2-5|NA
TGTGCCAGCGGAGGGCGGGGGCAAGAGACCCAGTACTTC
CASGGRGQETQYF
>16|TRBV7-2|TRBD2|TRBJ2-7|once
TGTGCCAGCAGCACCTTAGCGGGAGGGCCTTCCTACGAGCAGTACTTC
CASSTLAGGPSYEQYF
>15|TRBV28|NA|TRBJ1-1|once
TGTGCCAGCAGTTCCGTTGGACTCAGGATGGGGGAAGCTTTCTTT
CASSSVGLRMGEAFF
>18|TRBV4-3|NA|TRBJ1-6|NA
TGCGCCAGCAGCCAAGCAGGGACCACCTCTTTCGATAATTCACCCCTCCACTTT
CASSQAGTTSFDNSPLHF
>16|TRBV21-1|NA|TRBJ2-3|NA
TGTGCCAGCAGCAAAAGGGGCGACAGAAGCACAGATACGCAGTATTTT
CASSKRGDRSTDTQYF
>14|TRBV5-6|NA|TRBJ2-2|NA
TGTGCCAGCACAGGGAGGCCGCGCACCGGGGAGCTGTTTTTT
CASTGRPRTGELFF
>17|TRBV2|NA|TRBJ2-7|NA
TGTGCCAGCAATCCAAGCGGAAGCGGGACAGGACTCTACGAGCAGTACTTC
CASNPSGSGTGLYEQYF
>13|TRBV7-2|NA|TRBJ2-7|NA
TGTGCCAGCACCCCATACCGCTCCTACGAGCAGTACTTC
CASTPYRSYEQYF
>13|TRBV5-1|NA|TRBJ1-2|NA
TGCGCCAGCAGCCGGGGGGGTGCATATGGCTACACCTTC
CASSRGGAYGYTF
>13|TRBV30|NA|TRBJ2-3|NA
TGTGCCTGGAACTTAGGGGGTGGAGATACGCAGTATTTT
CAWNLGGGDTQYF
>13|TRBV30|NA|TRBJ1-5|NA
TGTGCCTGGAGTGCGGGGGGGAATCAGCCCCAGCATTTT
CAWSAGGNQPQHF
>13|TRBV28|NA|TRBJ1-1|NA
TGTGCCAGCAGTTTATTAGGTTCCTCGGAGACTTTCTTT
CASSLLGSSETFF
>10|TRBV29-1|NA|TRBJ1-2|once
TGCAGCCCTCAAACCGGGACCGCTACCTTC
CSPQTGTATF
>11|TRBV2|NA|TRBJ2-5|NA
TGTGCCAGCAGGGTACAACGGACCCAGTACTTC
CASRVQRTQYF